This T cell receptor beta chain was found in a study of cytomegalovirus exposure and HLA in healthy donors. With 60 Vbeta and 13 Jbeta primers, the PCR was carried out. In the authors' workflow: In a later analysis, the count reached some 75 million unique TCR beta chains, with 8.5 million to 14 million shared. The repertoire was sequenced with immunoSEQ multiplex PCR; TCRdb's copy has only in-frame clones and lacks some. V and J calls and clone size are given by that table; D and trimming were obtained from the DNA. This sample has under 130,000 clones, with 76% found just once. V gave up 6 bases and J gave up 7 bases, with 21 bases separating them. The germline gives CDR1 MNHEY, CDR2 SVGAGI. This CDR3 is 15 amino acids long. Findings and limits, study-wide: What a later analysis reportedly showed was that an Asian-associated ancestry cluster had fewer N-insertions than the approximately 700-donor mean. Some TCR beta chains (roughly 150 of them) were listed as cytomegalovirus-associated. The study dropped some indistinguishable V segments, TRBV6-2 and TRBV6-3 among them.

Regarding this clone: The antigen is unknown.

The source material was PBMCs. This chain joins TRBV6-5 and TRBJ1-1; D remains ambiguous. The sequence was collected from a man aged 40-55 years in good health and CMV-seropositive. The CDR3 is CASRVGRSSLNEAFF. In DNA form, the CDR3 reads TGTGCCAGCAGAGTGGGGAGGAGTAGCTTGAATGAAGCTTTCTTT.